The 7 T cell receptor beta chains below all came from one sample that was sequenced in a study of OX40 agonist ivuxolimab in advanced cancers. Here immunoSEQ multiplex PCR was the method, and the copy in TCRdb shows in-frame clones only, minus some. The data contain some 96,000 clones, about four fifths of them singletons. This sample comprised CD4+ or CD8+ T cells sorted from blood, obtained in a trial of the OX40 agonist ivuxolimab. All receptors come from an adult with an advanced solid tumor such as melanoma, head and neck, liver or kidney cancer.

The CDR3 bases are TGTGCCAGCAGCTTATACGGCGGGAGCGTGGATACGCAGTATTTT. Encoded protein: CASSLYGGSVDTQYF. The chain combines TRBV11-2 with TRBJ2-3; TRBD2 aligns across 7 bases. The CDR3 totals 15 residues. V dropped 2 bases and J dropped 6; count of bases not matched to a gene: 8. Germline V CDR1 and CDR2: SGHAT, FQNNGV.

This chain joins TRBV7-3 and TRBJ2-1; either TRBD1 or TRBD2 may fit D (6 bases each). The germline V gene has CDR1 SGHTA and CDR2 FQGTGA. Trimming took 4 bases from V and 8 from J, leaving 21 bases between them. This CDR3 contains 16 residues. The CDR3 nucleotides are TGTGCCAGCAGCTCCCAGGGGCGGGGTTTAAACGATGAGCAGTTCTTC. The encoded protein is CASSSQGRGLNDEQFF.

The chain uses TRBV30 and TRBJ1-4, with D possibly TRBD1 on 6 matching bases. The CDR3 sequence is 14 residues long. Trimming took off 1 base at V and 8 bases at J, with 14 bases between the two ends. Germline V gives CDR1 GTSNPN, CDR2 SVGIG (reference sequence). CDR3 in DNA: TGTGCCTGGAGTGGTGGCAGGGGCACCGAAAAACTGTTTTTT. Translating gives CAWSGGRGTEKLFF.

This chain links TRBV5-1 with TRBJ1-4, with 7 bases aligning to TRBD1. The CDR3 has 15 residues. Trimming at V came to 5 bases and at J to 3 bases, leaving 7 bases not matched to a gene. CDR1 and CDR2 from the germline V gene are SGHRS and YFSETQ. CDR3 sequence reads: CASSFRQGSNEKLFF. In nucleotides, the CDR3 is TGCGCCAGCAGTTTCAGACAGGGTTCTAATGAAAAACTGTTTTTT.

This clone was seen only a few times. The chain carries TRBV19 and TRBJ1-1; perhaps TRBD1 as D (5 bases). V dropped 5 bases and J dropped 2 bases, with 21 bases sitting between them. Germline lookup yields CDR1 LNHDA and CDR2 SQIVND (reference sequence). This CDR3 contains 17 residues. CDR3 DNA sequence: TGTGCCAGTAGTGCGGGCCTAGGGAAAAGGGACAACACTGAAGCTTTCTTT. Protein product: CASSAGLGKRDNTEAFF.

The chain is built from TRBV7-9 and TRBJ2-7; 9 nucleotides agree with TRBD1. There are 14 residues in the CDR3. With 7 bases clipped from V and 2 bases from J, the junction kept 6 bases outside the gene matches. In germline, CDR1 is SEHNR, CDR2 FQNEAQ (reference sequence). The CDR3 DNA follows: TGTGCCAGCACCTCGGGACAGGGAACCTACGAGCAGTACTTC. Its translation is CASTSGQGTYEQYF.

The V call is TRBV29-1, the J call TRBJ1-2; possibly TRBD1 for D (5 bases). The CDR3 is 12 residues long. Germline V CDR1 and CDR2: SQVTM, ANQGSEA. Trimming took 6 bases from V and 3 from J, leaving 11 bases between them. For the CDR3, the DNA is TGCAGCGTCCGAGGCAGGGACTATGGCTACACCTTC. This gives the protein CSVRGRDYGYTF.